Following are 5 T cell receptor beta chains from one sample sequenced in a study of CXCR3-negative and CXCR3-positive naive CD8 T cells. Researchers prepared the TRB cDNA libraries using 5' RACE with UMI labels. TCRdb reanalyzed the 5' RACE reads and collapses them to one entry per CDR3 protein, without DNA. This specimen shows 23,000 or so distinct CDR3 sequences; the ten leading clones hold roughly 3.9%. The specimen was naive CXCR3- CD8+ T cells from blood. Stated subset: CD45RO-CCR7+CD27+CD95- naive CD8+ T cells lacking CXCR3 (TNR3-). These TCRs come from a human donor in good health. Some clones in this sample may be carry-over from other donors' samples.

V and J are TRBV19 and TRBJ2-5; the TCRdb D gene call, TRBD1, has no DNA to confirm it. The CDR3 extends over 14 amino acids. CDR1 and CDR2 from the germline V gene are LNHDA and SQIVND (reference sequence). The CDR3 here is CASSVMPPGETQYF.

This chain connects TRBV7-6 to TRBJ2-1; the TCRdb call, TRBD1, lacks DNA for checking. Germline V gene sequence: CDR1 SGHVS, CDR2 FNYEAQ. The CDR3 spans 13 residues. The CDR3 spells CASSSYRAREQFF.

The chain has TRBV7-8 and TRBJ2-7. CDR3 length: 13 amino acids. Per the germline V gene, CDR1 is SGHVS and CDR2 is FQNEAQ. The CDR3 sequence: CASSLEFWGEQYF.

The rearrangement uses TRBV4-3 and TRBJ2-1; TCRdb lists TRBD2, though no DNA is available to test this call. The CDR3 consists of 18 residues. Germline V CDR1 and CDR2: LGHNA, YSLEER. The CDR3 protein is CASSQGSAIAGGNNEQFF.

The J gene is TRBJ2-7, the V gene TRBV7-2; TCRdb indicates TRBD2, and absent DNA this call remains unverified. The CDR3 has 17 amino acids. Looked up from germline, CDR1 is SGHTA and CDR2 is FQGNSA. CDR3 residues: CASSSWSRSSGEYEQYF.